The entry that follows covers one T cell receptor (beta chain) sequence. This clone has just a few counts. Its antigen specificity is not known. Base qualities were left out, and no much larger clone turns up one base away. The cohort consisted of approximately 670 healthy bone marrow donors. At the time of sampling, all cohort members were nominally healthy, though unrecorded immune exposures were likely present. The donor was CMV seronegative and belonged to the group of roughly 330 seronegative cohort members. Each donor provided a peripheral blood sample, and peripheral blood mononuclear cells were used for TCR beta sequencing. Genomic DNA was extracted from the blood cell samples with the Qiagen DNeasy Blood Extraction Kit. The data were taken from a study of cytomegalovirus exposure and HLA in healthy donors (dated by TCRdb to 2015 to 2018). With respect to the entire study: According to an earlier analysis of around 600 of the donors, 150 million to 200 million T cells yielded 117 million unique TCR beta sequences and about 300 Gb of sequence data. Typing coverage varied by locus: about 620-630 donors for A, B, C, DRB1 and DQB1; approximately 500 for DQA1; around 570 for DPA1; under 490 for DPB1. Of the roughly 400 genotyped donors, about 80% fell in the genetic ancestry cluster associated with self-reported Caucasian donors. Using immunosequencing, the study profiled T cell repertoires from 640 or so subjects and related those repertoires to cytomegalovirus serostatus. An earlier analysis of nearly 600 of the donors applied high-throughput TCR beta sequencing to assess whether each TCR beta V gene segment acted as functional or pseudogenic. In the later analysis, no new phenotypic data were used to find candidate immune exposures; instead, reliance was placed on TCR beta sequences and their occurrence across donors. Approximately 300 gigabases of sequencing data and tens of millions of unique TCR sequences made up an early release that covered under 750 HLA-typed donors. Among a few hundred genotyped donors of the cohort, an average of approximately 230,000 unique TCR beta nucleotide sequences were sequenced per donor, roughly a sixth of them non-productive. All discovery cohort repertoires had been generated on a single sequencing platform. The study aimed to test whether signatures of past pathogen exposure could be identified by cataloging public T cell receptors. Along with the roughly 670-subject first cohort, a separate validation cohort of over a hundred different subjects was used. Donor age, sex, ethnicity and CMV serostatus were compiled together with the repertoire data. A later genetic analysis used genome-wide SNP genotypes for about 60% of the 666 donors, treating that subset as a discovery cohort. To study patterns of TCR occurrence, a later analysis re-analyzed previously published TCR beta repertoires from several hundred donors and added high-resolution HLA genotyping. HLA typing included class I and class II loci at four-digit resolution. Four to six DR-DQ haplotypes were handled as single units for association and clustering because linkage in the cohort was strong. The study combined high-throughput TCR immunosequencing, statistical association of individual TCRs with disease status, and machine learning to predict cytomegalovirus infection status.

Study-wide findings and limitations: Because HLA typing was unavailable for some donors at each locus, only the typed subset was used in association tests. The earlier analysis of approximately 540 of the donors excluded some 16 rarely observed V segments, including chromosome 9 orphons, because counts were too low. A further reported finding was that TCR beta sequences accurately predicted the HLA-A and HLA-B alleles for most subjects in the first cohort. A total of 150 to 200 TCR beta chains were listed by the study as associated with cytomegalovirus. In an earlier analysis of around 600 of the donors, most TCR beta V segments appeared in productive rearrangements about 90% or about 30% of the time, broadly matching IMGT annotations. Immune exposure information for the cohort was limited to CMV serostatus. Most CMV-associated TCR beta chains appeared to be HLA-restricted in a later analysis, and the HLA associations seemed to be driven largely by CMV exposure. Three of the identified cytomegalovirus-associated TCR beta chains were confirmed in vitro to be specific for cytomegalovirus antigens. A later genetic analysis reported fewer N-insertions in productive TCRs among donors in an Asian-associated ancestry cluster than the approximately 700-donor mean. Cytomegalovirus status was reported to be diagnosed by the classifier with high specificity and sensitivity in both the original and validation cohorts. In a later analysis, HLA-associated TCR beta chains were found to be more clonally expanded and to have lower generation probabilities than equally common non-associated chains. At a false discovery rate of 0.05, a later analysis linked around 17,000 TCR beta sequences to specific HLA alleles. Correlated functional status among segregating V segments might be attributable to linkage disequilibrium, but an unknown experimental factor could not be ruled out. The presence/absence analyses assumed that sequencing depth was roughly uniform across donors, and that assumption may not be true. In a later genetic analysis, a missense DCLRE1C variant was associated with V-gene and J-gene trimming of TCR beta chains, and the association was replicated in an independent cohort. A group of highly shared sequence variants was considered likely to be a technical artifact of the sequencing pipeline. In this cohort, only TCR beta chains were sequenced, and detectable features were limited by the absence of alpha or paired-chain data. Some IMGT-functional V segments, including TRBV6-2 and TRBV6-3, could not be distinguished by the 87-base-pair reads and were therefore excluded. Assigning TCR associations to individual alleles was difficult when HLA alleles, especially DR and DQ, strongly co-occurred. The authors suggested that the approach could potentially be generalized to other disease states and immunological phenotypes. A later analysis found that TCR association rates varied across HLA loci, with DRB1 alleles showing the most associated TCRs and HLA-C alleles the fewest. Most TCR sequences were observed very rarely across donors, whereas some public TCRs were present in many individuals. In a later analysis, several top co-occurrence clusters were reported to appear linked to parvovirus B19, influenza, CMV and Epstein-Barr virus.

The CDR3 measures 13 amino acids from cysteine to phenylalanine. The retained sequence is limited to the CDR3, 39 bases, with the frame set at the first base. The germline V gene specifies ENHRY as CDR1 and SYGVKD as CDR2. Compared with germline, V lacks 9 bases and J lacks 3 bases; bases without a gene match: 2. Libraries were made using the immunoSEQ multiplex PCR assay. A mixture of 60 forward primers for TCR Vbeta segments and 13 reverse primers for TCR Jbeta segments was used in the multiplex PCR. The CDR3 region of rearranged TCR beta genes was amplified from genomic DNA by a multiplex PCR assay. On the Illumina HiSeq System, the amplified TCR beta libraries were sequenced as 87-base-pair reads. The study's own analysis went as follows. A later analysis tallied 75 million to 95 million unique TCR beta chains across the roughly 610 repertoires, and approximately 11 million of those chains were shared by two or more donors. Raw reads were error-corrected and collapsed into unique sequences with a nearest-neighbor algorithm that merged closely related sequences to remove PCR and sequencing errors. CDR3 sequences were aligned to IMGT reference sequences to assign V, D and J gene segments. For a sequence to be retained, a match of at least six nucleotides to both a V gene segment and a J gene segment was required. Rearrangements were classified as productive when the CDR3 lacked stop codons and remained in frame with V and J, and all other rearrangements were classified as non-productive. CDR3 was defined according to IMGT convention as the region running from the second conserved V-encoded cysteine to the conserved J-encoded phenylalanine. The earlier analysis of some 540 of the donors excluded any sequence lacking an unambiguous match to a single V gene segment. An earlier analysis of a few hundred of the donors called V segments functional above 56.7% productive rearrangements and segregating when the between-donor standard deviation exceeded 5%. A statistical classification framework was built for diagnosing cytomegalovirus status from the catalog of TCR beta chain sequences. In a later analysis, V and J genes were assigned by comparing TCR nucleotide sequences against IMGT/GENE-DB human TR gene sequences. In a later analysis, CDR3 sequences and most-parsimonious VDJ recombination scenarios were assigned using the TCRdist pipeline. A later analysis defined each TCR beta chain by its CDR3 amino acid sequence plus V-gene family, and excluded reads lacking a unique V-gene family. A later analysis removed 600 or so highly shared, low-generation-probability nucleotide sequences to deal with suspected cross-contamination and a sequencing artifact. For each public chain, a later analysis derived a clonal expansion index from normalized ranks of inferred template counts within each repertoire. In a later analysis, generation probabilities were computed using a VDJ recombination model fitted to out-of-frame rearrangements, and the results were checked against IGoR. Hypergeometric tests were used in a later analysis to score TCR-TCR, TCR-HLA and TCR-CMV co-occurrence, with a repertoire-size bias correction applied to the TCR pairs. To estimate false discovery rates, a later analysis permuted the HLA or CMV assignments 20 times. In a later analysis, co-occurring TCRs were grouped with DBSCAN, and TCRdist sequence similarity was added when clustering was performed within HLA-allele-positive subsets. Repertoires with fewer than 30,000 or more than 120,000 public chains, plus five repertoires with anomalous nucleotide sharing, were excluded from co-occurrence clustering. Entries here come from immuneACCESS through TCRdb and include only in-frame sequences with V and J called. Some clones fail to appear in such tables; in the studies checked, an unresolved V gene covers under half of the shortfall, and the cause of the remainder is unknown. V and J calls and clone size come straight from that table; D and trimming were deduced from the DNA. A total of 55,000 to 70,000 clones appear in this sample, roughly 69% of them only once. More than 2.5% of the sample is held by the ten biggest clonotypes.

The TCR comes from a woman between 50 and 59 years old in good health and CMV-seronegative. What was sequenced was PBMCs. The V gene is TRBV10-3 and the J gene is TRBJ1-5; TRBD1 aligns with 10 central bases. CDR3 region: CAIGTGANQPQHF. The DNA sequence reads TGTGCCATAGGGACAGGGGCCAATCAGCCCCAGCATTTT.